This T cell receptor beta chain originates from a study of blood T cell repertoires in COVID-19. For the study at large: From T cells, B-cell-depleted T cells, or PBMCs came the material, which was cDNA or gDNA.

In germline, CDR1 is LNHDA, CDR2 SQIVND (reference sequence). The trim removed 11 bases at V and 5 bases at J, leaving 10 bases unmatched. The CDR3 runs to 13 residues. Clinical history as reported by participants underpinned cohort assignment. Sequenced by immunoSEQ multiplex PCR; TCRdb stores in-frame clones only, minus some. Here the sample spans 250,000 to 300,000 clones, approximately 90% being singletons. Sequences were obtained from PBMCs or T cells enriched from blood (not recorded which). The clonotype originates from a woman aged 40-49 years with acute COVID-19. This rearrangement joins TRBV19 to TRBJ2-7; 9 positions match TRBD1. The DNA for the CDR3 is TGTGCCGACCTCCCGGACAGGGGTCACGAGCAGTACTTC. The encoded protein is CADLPDRGHEQYF.